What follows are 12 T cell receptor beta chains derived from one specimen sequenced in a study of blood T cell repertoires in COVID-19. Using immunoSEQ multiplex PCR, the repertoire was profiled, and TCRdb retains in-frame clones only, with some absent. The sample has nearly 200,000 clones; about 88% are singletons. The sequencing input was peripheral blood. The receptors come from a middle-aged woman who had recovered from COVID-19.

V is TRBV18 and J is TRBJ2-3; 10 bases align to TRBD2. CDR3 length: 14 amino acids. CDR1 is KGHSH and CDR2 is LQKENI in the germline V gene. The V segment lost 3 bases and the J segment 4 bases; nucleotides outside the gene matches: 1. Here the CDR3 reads CASSPGLAADTQYF. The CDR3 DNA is TGTGCCAGCTCACCCGGACTAGCGGCAGATACGCAGTATTTT.

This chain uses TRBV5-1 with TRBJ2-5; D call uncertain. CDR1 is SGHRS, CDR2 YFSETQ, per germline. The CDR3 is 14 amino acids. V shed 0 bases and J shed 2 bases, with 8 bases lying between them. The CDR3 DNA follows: TGCGCCAGCAGCTTGGTCTTGGAGCAAGAGACCCAGTACTTC. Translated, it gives CASSLVLEQETQYF. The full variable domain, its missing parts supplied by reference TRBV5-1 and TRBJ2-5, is KAGVTQTPRYLIKTRGQQVTLSCSPISGHRSVSWYQQTPGQGLQFLFEYFSETQRNKGNFPGRFSGRQFSNSRSEMNVSTLELGDSALYLCASSLVLEQETQYFGPGTRLLVL.

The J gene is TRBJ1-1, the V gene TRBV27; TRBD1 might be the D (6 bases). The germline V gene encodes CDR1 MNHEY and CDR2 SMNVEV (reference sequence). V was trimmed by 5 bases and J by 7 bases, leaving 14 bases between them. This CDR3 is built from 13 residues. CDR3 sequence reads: CASSPINRDEAFF. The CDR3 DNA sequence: TGTGCCAGCAGTCCGATTAACAGGGATGAAGCTTTCTTT.

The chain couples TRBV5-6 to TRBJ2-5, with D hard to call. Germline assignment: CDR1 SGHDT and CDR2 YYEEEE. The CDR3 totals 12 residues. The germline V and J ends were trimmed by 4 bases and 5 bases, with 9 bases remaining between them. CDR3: CASSPQSETQYF. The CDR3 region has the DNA TGTGCCAGCAGCCCCCAGTCCGAGACCCAGTACTTC.

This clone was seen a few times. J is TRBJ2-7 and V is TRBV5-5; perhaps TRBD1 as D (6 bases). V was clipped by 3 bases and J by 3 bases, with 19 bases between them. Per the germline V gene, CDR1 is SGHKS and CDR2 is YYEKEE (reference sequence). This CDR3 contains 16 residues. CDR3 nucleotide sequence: TGTGCCAGCAGCTCCCTCGACCCGGGACAATTCTACGAGCAGTACTTC. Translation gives CASSSLDPGQFYEQYF.

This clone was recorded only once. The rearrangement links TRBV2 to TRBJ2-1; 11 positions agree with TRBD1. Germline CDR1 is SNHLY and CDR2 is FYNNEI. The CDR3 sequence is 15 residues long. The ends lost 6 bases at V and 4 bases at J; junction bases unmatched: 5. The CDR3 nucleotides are TGTGCCAGCAGGGAGGGGACAGGGGGTTACAATGAGCAGTTCTTC. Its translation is CASREGTGGYNEQFF.

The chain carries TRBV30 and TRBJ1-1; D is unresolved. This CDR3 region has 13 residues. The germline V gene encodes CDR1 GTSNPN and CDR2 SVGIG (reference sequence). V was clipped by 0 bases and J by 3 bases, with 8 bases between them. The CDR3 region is CAWSVSGYTEAFF. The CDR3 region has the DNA TGTGCCTGGAGTGTATCGGGGTACACTGAAGCTTTCTTT.

CDR3 nucleotide sequence: TGTGCCAGCAGCTCCGGTATATACGAGCAGTACTTC. Its protein is CASSSGIYEQYF. The J gene is TRBJ2-7, the V gene TRBV5-6; D remains unclear. CDR3 size: 12 residues. The V and J ends lost 3 bases and 4 bases respectively, with 8 bases between them. Germline assignment: CDR1 SGHDT and CDR2 YYEEEE.

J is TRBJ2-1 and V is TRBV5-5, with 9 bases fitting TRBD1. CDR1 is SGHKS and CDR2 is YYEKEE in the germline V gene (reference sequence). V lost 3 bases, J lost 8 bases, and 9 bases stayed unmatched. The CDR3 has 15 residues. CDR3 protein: CASSSPGQGTDEQFF. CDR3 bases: TGTGCCAGCAGCTCGCCGGGACAGGGAACCGATGAGCAGTTCTTC.

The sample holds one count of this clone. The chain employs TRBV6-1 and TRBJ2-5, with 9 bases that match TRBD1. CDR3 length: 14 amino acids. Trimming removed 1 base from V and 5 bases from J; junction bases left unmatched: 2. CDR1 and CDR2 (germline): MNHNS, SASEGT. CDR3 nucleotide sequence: TGTGCCAGCAGTGAAGAGGGGACAGGGGAGACCCAGTACTTC. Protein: CASSEEGTGETQYF.

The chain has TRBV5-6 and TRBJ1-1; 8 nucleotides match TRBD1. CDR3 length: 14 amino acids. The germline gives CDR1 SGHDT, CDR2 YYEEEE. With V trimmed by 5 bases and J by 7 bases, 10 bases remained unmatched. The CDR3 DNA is TGTGCCAGCAGGCCAACAGGGGGGACTTTTGAAGCTTTCTTT. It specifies CASRPTGGTFEAFF. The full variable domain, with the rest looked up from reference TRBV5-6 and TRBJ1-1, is DAGVTQSPTHLIKTRGQQVTLRCSPKSGHDTVSWYQQALGQGPQFIFQYYEEEERQRGNFPDRFSGHQFPNYSSELNVNALLLGDSALYLCASRPTGGTFEAFFGQGTRLTVV.

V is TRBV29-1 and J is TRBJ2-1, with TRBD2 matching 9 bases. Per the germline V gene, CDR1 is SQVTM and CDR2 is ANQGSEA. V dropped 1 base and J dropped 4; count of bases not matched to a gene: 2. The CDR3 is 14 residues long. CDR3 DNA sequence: TGCAGCGTTGAAGTGGCGGGAGGGTACAATGAGCAGTTCTTC. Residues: CSVEVAGGYNEQFF.